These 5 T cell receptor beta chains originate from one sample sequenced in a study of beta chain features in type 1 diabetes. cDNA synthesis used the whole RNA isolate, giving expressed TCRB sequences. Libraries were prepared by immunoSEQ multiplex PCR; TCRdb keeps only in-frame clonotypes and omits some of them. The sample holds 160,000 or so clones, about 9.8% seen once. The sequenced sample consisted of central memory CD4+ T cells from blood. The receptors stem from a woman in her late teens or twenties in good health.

The CDR3 reads CSAGTGQGTYEQYF. In nucleotides, the CDR3 is TGCAGCGCGGGAACCGGACAGGGGACCTACGAGCAGTACTTC. This chain uses TRBV29-1 with TRBJ2-7, with TRBD1 identical over 9 bases. With V trimmed by 7 bases and J by 2 bases, 9 bases remained unmatched. The CDR3 length is 14 residues. Germline CDR1 is SQVTM and CDR2 is ANQGSEA.

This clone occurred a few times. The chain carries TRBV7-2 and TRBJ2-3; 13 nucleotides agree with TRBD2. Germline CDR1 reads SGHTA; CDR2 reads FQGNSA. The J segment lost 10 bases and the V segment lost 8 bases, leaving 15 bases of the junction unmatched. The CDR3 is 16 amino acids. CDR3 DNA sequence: TGTGCCAGCGGCCCAACTAGCGGGGGGGGCGGAATGGCGCAGTATTTT. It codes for CASGPTSGGGGMAQYF.

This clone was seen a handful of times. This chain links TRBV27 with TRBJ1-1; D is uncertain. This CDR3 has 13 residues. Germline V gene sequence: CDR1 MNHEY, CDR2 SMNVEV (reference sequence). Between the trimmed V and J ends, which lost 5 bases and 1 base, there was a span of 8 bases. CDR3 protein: CASSAYKNTEAFF. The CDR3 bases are TGTGCCAGCAGTGCGTATAAGAACACTGAAGCTTTCTTT.

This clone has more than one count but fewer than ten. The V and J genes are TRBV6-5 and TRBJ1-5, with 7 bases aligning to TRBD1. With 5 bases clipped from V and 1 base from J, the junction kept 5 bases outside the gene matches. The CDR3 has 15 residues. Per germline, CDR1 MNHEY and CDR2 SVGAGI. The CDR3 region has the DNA TGTGCCAGCAGTCTACAGGGGCGAAGCAATCAGCCCCAGCATTTT. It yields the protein CASSLQGRSNQPQHF.

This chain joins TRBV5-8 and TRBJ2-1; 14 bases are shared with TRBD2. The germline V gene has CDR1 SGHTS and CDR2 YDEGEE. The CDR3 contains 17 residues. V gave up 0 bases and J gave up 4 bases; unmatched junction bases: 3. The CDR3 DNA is TGTGCCAGCAGCTTGGCAGGGACTAGCGGGAGTTACAATGAGCAGTTCTTC. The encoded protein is CASSLAGTSGSYNEQFF.